This T cell receptor beta chain was identified in a study of cytotoxic CD8 clonotypes in ibrutinib-treated CLL (dated by TCRdb to about 2021). Regarding the complete study: The cohort was composed of under 12 relapsed/refractory and about 16 treatment-naive patients; IGHV unmutated status was identified in under 18 patients. Responses were partial in roughly 24 patients and complete in 2; after median approximately 69 months follow-up, 14 stayed in remission and approximately 12 progressed. Response samples were obtained after a median of about 13 months of treatment, with a range of roughly 6 to 36 months. On average, each sample had some 260,000 productive templates and 94,082 productive rearrangements. Of the 85 to 95 participants in the trial, about 25 had longitudinal samples available. Cryopreserved peripheral blood mononuclear cells were obtained prior to treatment, at the time of response, and at either disease progression or sustained remission. Every sample from remission and from progressive disease was obtained while the patients were still on ibrutinib.

Each clonotype received, on average, roughly 9.6x coverage in deep resolution sequencing performed on a MiSeq, where the target depth lay between 1 in 1 million and 1 in 200,000 T cells. The immunoSEQ hsTCRB Kit was used to generate TCR beta libraries. The paper's processing steps were these. Data were analyzed with ImmunoSEQ Data Assistant and ImmunoSEQ Analyzer, with V, D and J genes assigned per IMGT definitions. Clonality, which ranges from 0 to 1, was calculated by subtracting the normalized Shannon entropy of productive rearrangement frequencies from one. Public clonotype analysis was restricted to overrepresented clonotypes comprising at least 0.05% of each patient's repertoire. Some 12 age-matched healthy donor repertoires from immuneACCESS served as clonality controls. The immuneACCESS repertoire file appears here via TCRdb, limited to in-frame rearrangements. These files lack a portion of the clones; in checked studies, under half of the deficit traces to unresolved V genes, and the cause of the others is not known. V and J calls and clone size are those listed in that table; D and trimming were worked out from the DNA. The sample table lists about 140,000 clones, more than 75% of them with a count of one. 7.5% to 8% of the sample is held by the ten biggest clonotypes.

Concerning this clone: Its antigen is currently not known. Base-call qualities are not available, and no considerably larger clone is one nucleotide away.

For TCR beta library preparation, about 2.2 micrograms of genomic DNA was extracted from cryopreserved PBMCs. Longitudinal blood samples from CLL patients on ibrutinib monotherapy underwent high-throughput TCR beta sequencing. Patients were enrolled in a phase 2 open-label single-center ibrutinib monotherapy trial. General findings and caveats noted by the study authors: Clonality increased at ibrutinib response, stayed stable in sustained remission, and fell back toward baseline at progression. Baseline clonality exceeded that of age-matched healthy donors and correlated strongly with circulating CD8+ T-cell counts. Lymph node repertoires were not examined, and the timing of sampling was not matched between patients in sustained remission and those whose disease progressed. Public clonotypes were rare and either contracted or stayed stable during treatment, and the rise in clonality at ibrutinib response reflected the expansion of private clonotypes.

This TCR derives from a human donor with chronic lymphocytic leukemia. The sample in question was PBMCs, obtained after 36 months of ibrutinib treatment.

The sequenced DNA: TGTGCCAGCAGCTTGTTTCAGGGAGGGGAGACCCAGTACTTC. This encodes CASSLFQGGETQYF. The V and J segments used are TRBV5-4 and TRBJ2-5; TRBD2 aligns with 7 central bases. The CDR3 holds 14 amino acids from the cysteine to the phenylalanine. The DNA shown is the 42-base CDR3, in frame from base 1. The germline V gene (reference sequence) gives CDR1 as SGHNT and CDR2 as YYREEE. Here V drops 1 base and J drops 5 bases, and the junction holds 5 bases not matched to any gene.